This T cell receptor (beta chain) came from a study of T cells after posttransplantation cyclophosphamide. Trimming shortened V by 6 bases and J by 6 bases, and 12 bases separated the two germline ends. The CDR3 spans 13 residues. The germline V gene has CDR1 LNHDA and CDR2 SQIVND (reference sequence). The data were produced by immunoSEQ multiplex PCR, yet TCRdb's version contains in-frame clones alone and is incomplete. The sample has about 110 clones, 55% to 75% seen once; the top ten hold about 15%. Broader study findings: Later blood repertoires were often dominated by clones from the donor CD8+ memory compartment. Blood and skin or GI T cell repertoires showed limited TRB overlap. Recipient CMV seropositivity and CMV reactivation strongly tracked TRB clonality.

Busulfan-fludarabine conditioning, marrow transplant, and cyclophosphamide on days +3 and +4 were administered. Concerning this clone: Its cognate antigen is unknown.

Material: CD8+ T cells sorted from PBMCs, obtained after an allogeneic stem cell transplant with post-transplant cyclophosphamide. The chain joins TRBV19 to TRBJ1-3; D is unclear. The TCR was taken from a female patient aged 25-39 years who received an allogeneic stem cell transplant from a related donor, was CMV-positive, and had no GVHD. A subset of T cells may come from the graft donor. The CDR3 DNA is TGTGCCAGTAGCTATTCGGGAATAAACACCATATATTTT. It yields the protein CASSYSGINTIYF.